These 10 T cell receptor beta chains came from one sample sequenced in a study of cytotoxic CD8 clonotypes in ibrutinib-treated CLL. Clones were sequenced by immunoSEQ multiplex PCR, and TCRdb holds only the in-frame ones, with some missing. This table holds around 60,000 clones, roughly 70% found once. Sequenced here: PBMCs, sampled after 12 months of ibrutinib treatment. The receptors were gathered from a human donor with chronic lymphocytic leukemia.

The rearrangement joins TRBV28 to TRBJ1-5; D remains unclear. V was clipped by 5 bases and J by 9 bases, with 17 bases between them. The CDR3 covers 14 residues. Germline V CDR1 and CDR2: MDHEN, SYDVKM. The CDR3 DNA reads TGTGCCAGCAGTCCCACGGACCGATTGTCGCCCCAGCATTTT. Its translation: CASSPTDRLSPQHF.

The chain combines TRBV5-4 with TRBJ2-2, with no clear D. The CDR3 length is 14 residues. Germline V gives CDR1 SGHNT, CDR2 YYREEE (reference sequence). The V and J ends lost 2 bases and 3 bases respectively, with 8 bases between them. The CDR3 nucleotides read TGTGCCAGCAGCTTCTCCTACTACACCGGGGAGCTGTTTTTT. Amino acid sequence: CASSFSYYTGELFF.

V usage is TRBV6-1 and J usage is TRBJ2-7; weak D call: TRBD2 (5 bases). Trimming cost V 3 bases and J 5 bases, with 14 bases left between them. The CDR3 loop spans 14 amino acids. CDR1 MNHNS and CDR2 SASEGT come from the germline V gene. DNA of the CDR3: TGTGCCAGCAGTGACGGGCTAGCTGTCGACGAGCAGTACTTC. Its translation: CASSDGLAVDEQYF.

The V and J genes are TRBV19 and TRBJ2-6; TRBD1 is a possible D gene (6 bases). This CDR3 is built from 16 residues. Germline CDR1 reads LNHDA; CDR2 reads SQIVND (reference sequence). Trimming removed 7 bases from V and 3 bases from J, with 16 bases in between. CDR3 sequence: CASKATLDSGANVLTF. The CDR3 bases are TGTGCCAGTAAGGCGACATTGGACAGTGGGGCCAACGTCCTGACTTTC.

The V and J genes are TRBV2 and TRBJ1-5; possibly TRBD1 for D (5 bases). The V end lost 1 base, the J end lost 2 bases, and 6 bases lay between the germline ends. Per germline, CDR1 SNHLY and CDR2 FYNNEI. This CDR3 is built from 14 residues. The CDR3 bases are TGTGCCAGCAGTGAAGAACAGGGCAATCAGCCCCAGCATTTT. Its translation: CASSEEQGNQPQHF. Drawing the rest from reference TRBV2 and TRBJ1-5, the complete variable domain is EPEVTQTPSHQVTQMGQEVILRCVPISNHLYFYWYRQILGQKVEFLVSFYNNEISEKSEIFDDQFSVERPDGSNFTLKIRSTKLEDSAMYFCASSEEQGNQPQHFGDGTRLSIL.

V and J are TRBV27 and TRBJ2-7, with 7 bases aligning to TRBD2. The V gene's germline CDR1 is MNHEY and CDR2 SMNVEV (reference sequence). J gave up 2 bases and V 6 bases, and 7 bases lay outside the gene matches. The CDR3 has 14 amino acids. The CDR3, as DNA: TGTGCCAGCAGCATAGCGGGCCCCCCCTACGAGCAGTACTTC. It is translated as CASSIAGPPYEQYF.

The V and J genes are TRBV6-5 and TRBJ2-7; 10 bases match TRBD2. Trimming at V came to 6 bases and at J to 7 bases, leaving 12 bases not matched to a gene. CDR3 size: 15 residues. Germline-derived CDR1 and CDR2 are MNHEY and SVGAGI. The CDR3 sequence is CASRNSLAGVGEQYF. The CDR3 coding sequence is TGTGCCAGCAGAAACAGTCTAGCGGGAGTGGGGGAGCAGTACTTC.

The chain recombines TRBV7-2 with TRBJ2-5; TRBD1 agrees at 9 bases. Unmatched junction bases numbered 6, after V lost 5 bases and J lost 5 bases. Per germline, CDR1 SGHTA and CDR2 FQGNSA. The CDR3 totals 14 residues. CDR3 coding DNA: TGTGCCAGCAGCCTGGACAGGGGTTGGGAGACCCAGTACTTC. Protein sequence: CASSLDRGWETQYF.

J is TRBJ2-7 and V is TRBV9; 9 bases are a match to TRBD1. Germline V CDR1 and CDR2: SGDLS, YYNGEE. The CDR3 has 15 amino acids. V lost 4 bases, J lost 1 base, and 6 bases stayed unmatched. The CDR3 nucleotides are TGTGCCAGCAGCATCGGGACAGGGAGTTCCTACGAGCAGTACTTC. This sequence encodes CASSIGTGSSYEQYF.

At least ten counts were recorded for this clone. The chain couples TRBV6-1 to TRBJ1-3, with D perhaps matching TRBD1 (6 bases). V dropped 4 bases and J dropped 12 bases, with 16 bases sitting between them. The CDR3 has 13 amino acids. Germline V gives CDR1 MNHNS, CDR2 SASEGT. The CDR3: CASSALGATSIYF. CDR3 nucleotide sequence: TGTGCCAGCAGTGCTTTGGGGGCAACGAGCATATATTTT.